Given below is one TCR beta chain in context. Trimming took 4 bases from V and 1 from J; bases not matched to a gene: 2. The CDR3 length is 15 residues. CDR1 is SGHNT, CDR2 YENEEA, per germline. Enrollees, roughly 18 to 95 years old, lived in 20 to 25 US areas. Resolution of symptoms, clearance, or two negative PCRs was present in recovered Cohort 3 donors. These data come from a study of blood T cell repertoires in COVID-19. Study-level information: Sample material is recorded as cDNA or gDNA derived from T cells, B-cell-depleted T cells, or PBMCs.

As processed by the authors: Using reference gene primer amplification, nucleated cell counts were estimated. Assay: immunoSEQ multiplex PCR; the TCRdb copy retains only in-frame clones and omits some. Clone size and the V and J calls come from that table; the DNA yielded D and trimming. This sample yields about 330,000 clones, of which roughly 85% are seen a single time; 5.5% to 6% belongs to the top ten. This chain uses TRBV11-3 with TRBJ2-3, with 10 bases fitting TRBD2. Sequences were obtained from PBMCs or T cells enriched from blood (not recorded which). This TCR was recovered from a woman younger than 45 who had recovered from COVID-19. CDR3 nucleotide sequence: TGTGCCAGCAGCTCCCTAGCGGGGGGCACAGATACGCAGTATTTT. It is translated as CASSSLAGGTDTQYF.